These 11 T cell receptor beta chains were all obtained from the same sample, sequenced in a study of CD8 T cells in Susac syndrome. It was with random hexamers that about 0.45 to 1 ug RNA was reverse transcribed. TCRdb passed the immunoSEQ multiplex PCR reads through MiXCR, listing each CDR3 protein once. The data show roughly 110,000 distinct CDR3 sequences, with approximately 93% seen just once and around 0.41% held by the top ten. The sample was CD8+ T cells from PBMCs. These TCRs come from a human donor with Susac syndrome.

Written as DNA, the CDR3 is TGTGCCAGCAGTTTTGAAGGCGCCTACAATGAGCAGTTCTTC. Translated, it gives CASSFEGAYNEQFF. The chain uses TRBV27 and TRBJ2-1; no firm D call. V was trimmed by 3 bases and J by 2 bases, leaving 8 bases between them. The CDR3 extends over 14 amino acids. Germline lookup yields CDR1 MNHEY and CDR2 SMNVEV (reference sequence).

The chain is built from TRBV5-4 and TRBJ2-1; D gene ambiguous. This CDR3 comprises 11 residues. V lost 1 base, J lost 6 bases, and 2 bases lay in between. Germline lookup yields CDR1 SGHNT and CDR2 YYREEE (reference sequence). The CDR3 DNA reads TGTGCCAGCAGCTTGACCAATGAGCAGTTCTTC. Residues: CASSLTNEQFF.

The V gene is TRBV25-1, the J gene TRBJ2-7; D is perhaps TRBD1 (6 bases). The CDR3 is 12 amino acids. Trimming took off 5 bases at V and 7 bases at J, with 12 bases between the two ends. The germline V gene has CDR1 MGHDK and CDR2 SYGVNS. The CDR3 bases are TGTGCCAGCAGTCTACAGGGAAGGGAGCAGTACTTC. It encodes CASSLQGREQYF.

The gene calls are TRBV27 and TRBJ1-1; TRBD1 agrees at 8 bases. Germline V lookup: CDR1 MNHEY, CDR2 SMNVEV (reference sequence). CDR3 length: 14 amino acids. After removal of 4 bases from V and 1 base from J, the junction contained 2 bases not matched to a gene. The CDR3 protein is CASSSGTGNTEAFF. As DNA, the CDR3 is TGTGCCAGCAGTTCCGGGACAGGGAACACTGAAGCTTTCTTT.

The rearrangement uses TRBV5-4 and TRBJ1-2; tentatively, D is TRBD1 (5 bases). V was pared by 6 bases and J by 3 bases, with 18 bases between. The V gene's germline CDR1 is SGHNT and CDR2 YYREEE (reference sequence). The CDR3 spans 15 residues. CDR3 DNA: TGTGCCAGCACCCTTCGGGGGTCGGGGGACTATGGCTACACCTTC. Translation gives CASTLRGSGDYGYTF.

The rearrangement uses TRBV27 and TRBJ1-5, with D possibly being TRBD1 (6 bases). The CDR3 loop spans 13 amino acids. Germline assignment: CDR1 MNHEY and CDR2 SMNVEV (reference sequence). V shed 2 bases and J shed 4 bases, with 6 bases lying between them. The DNA for the CDR3 is TGTGCCAGCAGTTTAACAGGGAATCAGCCCCAGCATTTT. As protein: CASSLTGNQPQHF.

V gene TRBV9 combines with J gene TRBJ1-1; 9 bases are a match to TRBD1. The V gene's germline CDR1 is SGDLS and CDR2 YYNGEE. With 2 bases clipped from V and 4 bases from J, the junction kept 6 bases outside the gene matches. CDR3 length: 15 amino acids. CDR3 loop: CASSVSGTGTTEAFF. The CDR3 DNA reads TGTGCCAGCAGCGTGTCCGGGACAGGGACCACTGAAGCTTTCTTT.

The CDR3 loop is CASSSGTASYEQYF. The CDR3 coding sequence is TGTGCCAGCAGCTCCGGGACAGCATCCTACGAGCAGTACTTC. The chain couples TRBV7-9 to TRBJ2-7, with 7 bases lining up with TRBD1. The CDR3 runs 14 residues. Germline values: CDR1 SEHNR, CDR2 FQNEAQ (reference sequence). The J segment lost 1 base and the V segment lost 4 bases, leaving 4 bases of the junction unmatched.

The V and J genes are TRBV5-6 and TRBJ2-5, with TRBD1 matching 12 bases. V dropped 4 bases and J dropped 4; count of bases not matched to a gene: 5. This CDR3 has 15 residues. Germline V gene lookup returns CDR1 SGHDT and CDR2 YYEEEE. The CDR3 DNA follows: TGTGCCAGCAGCGCGGGACAGGGGGCTGGAGAGACCCAGTACTTC. Its translation is CASSAGQGAGETQYF.

The count of this clonotype is one. The rearrangement links TRBV9 to TRBJ2-3; possible D gene TRBD2, 5 bases. Germline V lookup: CDR1 SGDLS, CDR2 YYNGEE. The CDR3 totals 15 residues. The V end was cut by 3 bases, the J end by 0 bases, with 11 bases between. The CDR3 DNA is TGTGCCAGCAGCGACGGGGTTGGAAGCACAGATACGCAGTATTTT. Translating it yields CASSDGVGSTDTQYF.

The V gene is TRBV5-1, the J gene TRBJ2-7, with D possibly being TRBD2 (6 bases). CDR1 and CDR2 from the germline V gene are SGHRS and YFSETQ. The CDR3 covers 15 residues. The ends were cut back, 1 base at V and 6 bases at J, with 17 bases in the middle. The CDR3 DNA sequence: TGCGCCAGCAGCTTGAGTGGGACCGGGACTGTCGAGCAGTACTTC. It yields the protein CASSLSGTGTVEQYF.